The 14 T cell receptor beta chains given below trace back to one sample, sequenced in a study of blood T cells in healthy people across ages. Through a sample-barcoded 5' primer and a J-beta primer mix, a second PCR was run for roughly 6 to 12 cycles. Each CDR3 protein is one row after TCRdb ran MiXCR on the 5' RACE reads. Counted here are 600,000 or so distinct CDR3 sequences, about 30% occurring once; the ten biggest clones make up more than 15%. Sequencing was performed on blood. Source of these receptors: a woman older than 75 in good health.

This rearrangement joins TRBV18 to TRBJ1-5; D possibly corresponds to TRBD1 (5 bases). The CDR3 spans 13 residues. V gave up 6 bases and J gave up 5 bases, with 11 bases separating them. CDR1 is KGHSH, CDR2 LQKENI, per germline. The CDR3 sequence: CASSRTRDQPQHF. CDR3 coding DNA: TGTGCCAGCTCTCGGACACGGGATCAGCCCCAGCATTTT.

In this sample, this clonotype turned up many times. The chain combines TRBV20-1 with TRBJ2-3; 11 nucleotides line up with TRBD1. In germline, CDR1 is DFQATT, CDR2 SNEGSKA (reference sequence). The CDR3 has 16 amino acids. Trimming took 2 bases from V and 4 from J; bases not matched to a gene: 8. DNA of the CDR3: TGCAGTGCTAGACACCTGGGACAGGGGGACCCAGATACGCAGTATTTT. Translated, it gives CSARHLGQGDPDTQYF.

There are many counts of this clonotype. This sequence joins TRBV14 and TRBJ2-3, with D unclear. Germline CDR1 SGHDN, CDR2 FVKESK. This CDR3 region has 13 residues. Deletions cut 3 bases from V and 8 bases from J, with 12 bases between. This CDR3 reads CASSHLPTTTQYF. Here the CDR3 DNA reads TGTGCCAGCAGCCACCTACCCACCACTACGCAGTATTTT. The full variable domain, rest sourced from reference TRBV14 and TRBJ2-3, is EAGVTQFPSHSVIEKGQTVTLRCDPISGHDNLYWYRRVMGKEIKFLLHFVKESKQDESGMPNNRFLAERTGGTYSTLKVQPAELEDSGVYFCASSHLPTTTQYFGPGTRLTVL.

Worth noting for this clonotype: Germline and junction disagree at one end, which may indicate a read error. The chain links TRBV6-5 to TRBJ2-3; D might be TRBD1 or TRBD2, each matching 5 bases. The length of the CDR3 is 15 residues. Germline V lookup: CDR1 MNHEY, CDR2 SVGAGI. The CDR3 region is CASRDRGRSTDTQYF. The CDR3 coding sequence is TGTGCCAGCAGGGACCGGGGCCGGAGCACAGATACGCAGTACTTT.

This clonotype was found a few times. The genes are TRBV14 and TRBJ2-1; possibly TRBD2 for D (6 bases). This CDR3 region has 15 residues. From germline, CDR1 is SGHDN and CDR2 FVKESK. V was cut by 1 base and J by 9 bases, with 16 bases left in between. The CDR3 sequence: CASSQAGGQAPEQFF. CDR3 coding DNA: TGTGCCAGCAGCCAAGCCGGGGGTCAGGCGCCTGAGCAGTTCTTC.

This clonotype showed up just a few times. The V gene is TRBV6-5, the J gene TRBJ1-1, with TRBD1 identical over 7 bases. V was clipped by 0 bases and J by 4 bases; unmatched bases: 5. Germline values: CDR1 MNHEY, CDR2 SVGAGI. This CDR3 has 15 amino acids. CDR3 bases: TGTGCCAGCAGTTACTCAGGGGGCGAGGGCACTGAAGCTTTCTTT. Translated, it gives CASSYSGGEGTEAFF.

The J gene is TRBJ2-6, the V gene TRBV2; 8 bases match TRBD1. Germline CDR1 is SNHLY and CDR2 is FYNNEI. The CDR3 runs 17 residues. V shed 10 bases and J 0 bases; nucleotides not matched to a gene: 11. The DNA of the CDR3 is TGTGCCAACAGCGGCGGACAGGGACTCTCTGGGGCCAACGTCCTGACTTTC. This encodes CANSGGQGLSGANVLTF.

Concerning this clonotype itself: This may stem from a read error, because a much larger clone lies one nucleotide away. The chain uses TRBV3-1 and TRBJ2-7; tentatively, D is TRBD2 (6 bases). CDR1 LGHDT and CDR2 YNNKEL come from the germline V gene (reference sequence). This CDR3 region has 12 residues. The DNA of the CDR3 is TGTGCCAGCGGCCAATCGGGGGACGAGCAGTACTTC. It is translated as CASGQSGDEQYF.

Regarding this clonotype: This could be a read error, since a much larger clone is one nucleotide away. The CDR3, as DNA: TGTGCCAGCAGCGGAATCCGAGCGGGGGCTAACAATGAGCAGTTCTTC. Its protein is CASSGIRAGANNEQFF. This chain joins TRBV27 and TRBJ2-1; 8 bases match TRBD2. J lost 5 bases, V lost 6 bases, and 12 bases had no gene match. The CDR3 totals 16 residues. Looked up from germline, CDR1 is MNHEY and CDR2 is SMNVEV (reference sequence).

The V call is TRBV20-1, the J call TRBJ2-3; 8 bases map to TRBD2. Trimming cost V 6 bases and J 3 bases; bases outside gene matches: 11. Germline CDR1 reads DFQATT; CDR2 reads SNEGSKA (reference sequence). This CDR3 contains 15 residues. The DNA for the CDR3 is TGCAGTGCCGAGTTTGGGACTAGTCTTACAGATACGCAGTATTTT. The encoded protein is CSAEFGTSLTDTQYF.

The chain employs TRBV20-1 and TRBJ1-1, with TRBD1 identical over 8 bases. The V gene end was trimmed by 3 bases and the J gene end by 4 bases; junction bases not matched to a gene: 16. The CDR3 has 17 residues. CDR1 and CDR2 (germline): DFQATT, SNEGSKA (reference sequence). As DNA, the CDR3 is TGCAGTGCTAGCAATATGGTACAGGGGGGCTTTGGCACTGAAGCTTTCTTT. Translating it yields CSASNMVQGGFGTEAFF.

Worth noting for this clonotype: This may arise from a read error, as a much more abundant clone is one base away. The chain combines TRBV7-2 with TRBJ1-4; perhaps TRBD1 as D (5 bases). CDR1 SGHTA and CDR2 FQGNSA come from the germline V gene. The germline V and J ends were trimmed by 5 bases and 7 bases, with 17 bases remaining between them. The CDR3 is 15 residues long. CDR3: CASSREGRFGEKLFF. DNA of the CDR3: TGTGCCAGCAGCCGAGAGGGACGGTTCGGTGAAAAACTGTTTTTT.

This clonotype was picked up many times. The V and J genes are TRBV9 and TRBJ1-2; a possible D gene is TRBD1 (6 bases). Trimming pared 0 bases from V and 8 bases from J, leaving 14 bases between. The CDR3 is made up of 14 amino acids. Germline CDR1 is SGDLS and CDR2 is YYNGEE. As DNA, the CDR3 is TGTGCCAGCAGCGTAGTGCCAGGGGAAAGCGGCTACACCTTC. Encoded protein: CASSVVPGESGYTF.

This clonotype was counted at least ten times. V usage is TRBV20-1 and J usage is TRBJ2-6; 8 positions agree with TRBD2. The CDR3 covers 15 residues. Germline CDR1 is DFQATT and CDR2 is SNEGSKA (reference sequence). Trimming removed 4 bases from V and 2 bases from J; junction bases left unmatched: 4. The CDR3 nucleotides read TGCAGTGCTATCTCGGGGGGGCCTGGGGCCAACGTCCTGACTTTC. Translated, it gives CSAISGGPGANVLTF.